This T cell receptor (beta chain) was identified in a study of blood T cell repertoires in COVID-19. Study overall: Spain, Italy and the United States supplied samples that represented acute and convalescent COVID-19. Nucleic acid was either cDNA or gDNA, and it came from T cells, B-cell-depleted T cells, or PBMCs.

Using immunoSEQ multiplex PCR, the repertoire was profiled, and TCRdb retains in-frame clones only, with some absent. Of under 150,000 clones detected, approximately 84% appear once; the ten largest clones hold 3.4%. Per germline, CDR1 LNHNV and CDR2 YYDKDF (reference sequence). The CDR3 consists of 14 residues. V lost 0 bases, J lost 3 bases, and 7 bases lay in between. The sample taken for sequencing was peripheral blood. V and J are TRBV15 and TRBJ2-3; a weak D match, TRBD2 (6 bases). This clonotype was obtained from a middle-aged man with acute or convalescent COVID-19. CDR3 DNA sequence: TGTGCCACCAGCAGAGACGGGACTACAGATACGCAGTATTTT. Amino acid sequence: CATSRDGTTDTQYF.